What follows describes a single T cell receptor (beta chain). The TCRbeta library was prepared with unique molecular identifiers. TCRdb reprocessed the PCR reads with MiXCR, giving one entry per CDR3 protein. This table holds about 540,000 distinct CDR3 sequences, around 16% found once. The trim removed 6 bases at V and 6 bases at J, leaving 8 bases unmatched. The germline CDR1 and CDR2 sequences are DFQATT and SNEGSKA (reference sequence). The CDR3 has 14 residues. The data were taken from a study of T-cell reconstitution after alpha-beta-depleted transplantation in children. The rearrangement joins TRBV20-1 to TRBJ2-1, with 10 bases that match TRBD2. This clonotype was obtained from a human donor who donated a stem cell graft to a child with acute lymphoblastic leukemia. The sample consisted of PBMCs from the stem cell graft donor, taken from the stem cell graft. Here the CDR3 reads CSAATSGASNEQFF. Written as DNA, the CDR3 is TGCAGTGCAGCCACTAGCGGGGCATCCAATGAGCAGTTCTTC.